This T cell receptor beta chain stems from a study of T cell responses to AZD1222 COVID-19 vaccine. As for the study in general: Both about-4-week and about-12-week second-dose recipients were combined.

The CDR3 sequence is 21 residues long. Germline lookup yields CDR1 MNHEY and CDR2 SMNVEV (reference sequence). J was trimmed by 5 bases and V by 5 bases; bases with no gene match: 20. Study-wide points: Breadth and depth of Spike-specific TCRs rose after two AZD1222 doses. Baseline antibody screening turned up just a handful of seropositive AZD1222 recipients. CD4 TCRs linked to vaccination spanned spike, dominating at 160-218 and 743-854.

On this clone: The antigen remains undetermined.

The protocol was immunoSEQ multiplex PCR, while the TCRdb copy is restricted to in-frame clones and leaves out a portion. Among 95,000 to 150,000 clones listed, 85% to 90% were seen once. The chain joins TRBV27 to TRBJ2-2, with 13 bases that match TRBD2. This receptor was identified in an adult in good health. This specimen consisted of peripheral blood, obtained on day 0 of AZD1222 vaccination. This CDR3 reads CASSPRLRGLAGARSTGELFF. The CDR3 DNA reads as TGTGCCAGCAGTCCACGCCTCCGCGGACTAGCGGGGGCGCGAAGTACCGGGGAGCTGTTTTTT.